The clone carrying this T cell receptor beta chain appeared a single time. No antigen is known for it. In the same sample, other DNA sequences code for this CDR3. Naive CD8 isolation took CD45RO-negative cells positively selected for CCR7 and excluded terminally differentiated effector memory CD45RA+ cells. CDR3 length: 12 residues. CDR1 and CDR2 from the germline V gene are MDHEN and SYDVKM. V shed 5 bases and J shed 4 bases, with 6 bases lying between them. The entry originates in a study of shared clonotypes between healthy human individuals. Notes on the study in general: The study found lower generation probabilities in non-shared clonotypes than in those shared by all four donors. Large sequencing depth failed to make sorted-subset sequencing complete, rarefaction showed.

Genomic DNA (from each subset) was split evenly across several immunoSEQ plates. The protocol was immunoSEQ multiplex PCR, while the TCRdb copy is restricted to in-frame clones and leaves out a portion. The profile shows around 2,000,000 clones, less than 95% of them singletons. Sequenced input: naive CD8+ T cells sorted from blood. This clonotype originated in a young man in good health. The chain recombines TRBV28 with TRBJ1-3; D is undetermined. The CDR3 DNA sequence: TGTGCCAGCAGTCCTACAGGAAACACCATATATTTT. Amino acid sequence: CASSPTGNTIYF.